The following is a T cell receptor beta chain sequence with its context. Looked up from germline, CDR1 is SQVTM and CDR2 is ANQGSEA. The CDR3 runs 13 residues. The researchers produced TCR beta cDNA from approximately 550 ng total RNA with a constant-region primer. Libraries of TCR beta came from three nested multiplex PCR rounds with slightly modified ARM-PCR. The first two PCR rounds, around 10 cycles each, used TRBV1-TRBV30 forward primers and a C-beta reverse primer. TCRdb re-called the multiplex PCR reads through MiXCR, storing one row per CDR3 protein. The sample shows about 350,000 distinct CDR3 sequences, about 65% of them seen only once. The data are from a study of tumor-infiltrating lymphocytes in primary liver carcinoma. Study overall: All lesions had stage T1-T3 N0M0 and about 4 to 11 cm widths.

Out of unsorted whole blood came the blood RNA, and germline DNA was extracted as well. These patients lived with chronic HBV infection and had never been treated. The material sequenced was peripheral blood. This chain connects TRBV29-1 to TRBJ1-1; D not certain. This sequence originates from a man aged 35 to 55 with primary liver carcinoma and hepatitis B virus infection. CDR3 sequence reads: CNAQSQKNTEAFF. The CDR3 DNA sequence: TGCAACGCTCAGAGCCAGAAGAACACTGAAGCTTTCTTT.